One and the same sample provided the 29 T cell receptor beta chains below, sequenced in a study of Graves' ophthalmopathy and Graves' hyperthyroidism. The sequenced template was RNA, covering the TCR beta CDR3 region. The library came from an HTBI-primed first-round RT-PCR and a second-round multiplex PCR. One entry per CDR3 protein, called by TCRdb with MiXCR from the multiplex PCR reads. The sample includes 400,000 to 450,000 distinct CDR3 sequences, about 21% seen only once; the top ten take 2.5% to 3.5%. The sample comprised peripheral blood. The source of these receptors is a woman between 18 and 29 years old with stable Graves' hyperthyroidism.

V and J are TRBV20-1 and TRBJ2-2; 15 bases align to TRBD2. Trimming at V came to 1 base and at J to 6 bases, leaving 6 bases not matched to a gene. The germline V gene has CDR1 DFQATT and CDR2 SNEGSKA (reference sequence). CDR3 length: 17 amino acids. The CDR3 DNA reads TGCAGTGCTAGAGTCAGGACTAGCGGGAGGGCTGCCGGGGAGCTGTTTTTT. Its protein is CSARVRTSGRAAGELFF.

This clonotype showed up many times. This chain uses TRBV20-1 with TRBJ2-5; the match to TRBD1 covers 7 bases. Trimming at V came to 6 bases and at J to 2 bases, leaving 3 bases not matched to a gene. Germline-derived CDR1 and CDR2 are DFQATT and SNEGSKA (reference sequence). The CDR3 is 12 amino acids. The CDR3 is CSAEGQQETQYF. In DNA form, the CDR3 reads TGCAGTGCCGAGGGACAGCAAGAGACCCAGTACTTC.

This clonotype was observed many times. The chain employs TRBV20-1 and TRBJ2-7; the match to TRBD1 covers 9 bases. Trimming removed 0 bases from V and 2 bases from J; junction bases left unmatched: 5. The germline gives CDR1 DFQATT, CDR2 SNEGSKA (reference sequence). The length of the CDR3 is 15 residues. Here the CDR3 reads CSARDWTGDPYEQYF. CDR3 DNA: TGCAGTGCTAGAGATTGGACAGGGGACCCCTACGAGCAGTACTTC.

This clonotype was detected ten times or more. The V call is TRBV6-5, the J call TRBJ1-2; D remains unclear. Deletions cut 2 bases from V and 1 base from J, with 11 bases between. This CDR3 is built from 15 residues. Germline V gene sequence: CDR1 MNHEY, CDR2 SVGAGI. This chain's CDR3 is CASSYNGEFNYGYTF. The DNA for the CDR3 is TGTGCCAGCAGTTACAACGGCGAATTTAACTATGGCTACACCTTC.

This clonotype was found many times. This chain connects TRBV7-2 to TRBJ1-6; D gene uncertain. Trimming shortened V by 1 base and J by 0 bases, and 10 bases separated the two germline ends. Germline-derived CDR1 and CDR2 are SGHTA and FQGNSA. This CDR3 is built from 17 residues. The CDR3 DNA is TGTGCCAGCAGCTTAGTTGGAGGGAGCTCCTATAATTCACCCCTCCACTTT. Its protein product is CASSLVGGSSYNSPLHF.

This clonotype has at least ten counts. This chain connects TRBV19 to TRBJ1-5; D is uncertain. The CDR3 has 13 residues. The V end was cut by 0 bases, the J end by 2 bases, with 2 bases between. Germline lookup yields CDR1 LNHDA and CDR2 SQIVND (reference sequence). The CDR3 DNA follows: TGTGCCAGTAGTATAGAACGCAATCAGCCCCAGCATTTT. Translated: CASSIERNQPQHF.

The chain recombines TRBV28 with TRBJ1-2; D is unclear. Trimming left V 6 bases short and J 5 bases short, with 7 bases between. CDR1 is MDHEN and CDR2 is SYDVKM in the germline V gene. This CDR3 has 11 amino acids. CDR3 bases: TGTGCCAGCAGAACCTTATATGGCTACACCTTC. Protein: CASRTLYGYTF.

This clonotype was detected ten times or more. CDR3 DNA sequence: TGTGCCAGCAGCCTCCGGGGGGCGGACATTCAGTACTTC. Protein: CASSLRGADIQYF. This rearrangement joins TRBV7-9 to TRBJ2-4, with TRBD2 as a possible D gene (7 bases). The CDR3 is made up of 13 amino acids. V dropped 5 bases and J dropped 8 bases, with 13 bases sitting between them. Germline CDR1 is SEHNR and CDR2 is FQNEAQ (reference sequence).

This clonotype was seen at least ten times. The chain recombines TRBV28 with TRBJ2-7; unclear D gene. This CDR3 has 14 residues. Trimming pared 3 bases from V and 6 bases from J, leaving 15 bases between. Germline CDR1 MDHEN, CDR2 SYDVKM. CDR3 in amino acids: CASSLPGTTPEQYF. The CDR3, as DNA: TGTGCCAGCAGTTTGCCAGGCACAACACCCGAGCAGTACTTC.

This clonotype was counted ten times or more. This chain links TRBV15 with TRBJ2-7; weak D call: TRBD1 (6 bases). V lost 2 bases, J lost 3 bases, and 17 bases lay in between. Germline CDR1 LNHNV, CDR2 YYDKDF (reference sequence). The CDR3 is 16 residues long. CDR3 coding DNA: TGTGCCACCAGCAGAACGGGGACAAGGGGAATCTACGAGCAGTACTTC. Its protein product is CATSRTGTRGIYEQYF.

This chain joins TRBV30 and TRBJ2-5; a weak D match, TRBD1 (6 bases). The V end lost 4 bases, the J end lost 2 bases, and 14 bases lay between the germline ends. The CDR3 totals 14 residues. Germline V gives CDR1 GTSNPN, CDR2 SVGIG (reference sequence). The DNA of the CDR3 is TGTGCCTGGACTTTGTTGGGGGCACAAGAGACCCAGTACTTC. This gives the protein CAWTLLGAQETQYF.

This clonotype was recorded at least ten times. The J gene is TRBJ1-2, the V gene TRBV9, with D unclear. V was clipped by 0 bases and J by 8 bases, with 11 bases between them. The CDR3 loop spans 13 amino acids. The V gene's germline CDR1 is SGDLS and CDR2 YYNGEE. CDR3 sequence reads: CASSVGPQGGYTF. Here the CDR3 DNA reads TGTGCCAGCAGCGTAGGTCCTCAAGGGGGCTACACCTTC.

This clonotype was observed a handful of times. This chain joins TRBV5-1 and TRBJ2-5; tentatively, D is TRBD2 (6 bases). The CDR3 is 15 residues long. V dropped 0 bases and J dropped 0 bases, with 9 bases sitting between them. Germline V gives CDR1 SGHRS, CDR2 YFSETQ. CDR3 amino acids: CASSLGRGYQETQYF. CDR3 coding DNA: TGCGCCAGCAGCTTGGGACGGGGGTACCAAGAGACCCAGTACTTC.

CDR3 sequence (DNA): TGTGCCAGCAGTCCCGGGCCCTTTAACTATGGCTACACCTTC. It yields the protein CASSPGPFNYGYTF. The genes are TRBV28 and TRBJ1-2, with D unresolved. Looked up from germline, CDR1 is MDHEN and CDR2 is SYDVKM. V was clipped by 5 bases and J by 1 base, with 11 bases between them. This CDR3 is built from 14 residues.

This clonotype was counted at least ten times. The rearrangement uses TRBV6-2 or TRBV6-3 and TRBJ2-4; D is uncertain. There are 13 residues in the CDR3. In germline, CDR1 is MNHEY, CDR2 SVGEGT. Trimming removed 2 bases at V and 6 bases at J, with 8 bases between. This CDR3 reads CASSYVSTNIQYF. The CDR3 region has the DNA TGTGCCAGCAGTTACGTCAGTACAAACATTCAGTACTTC.

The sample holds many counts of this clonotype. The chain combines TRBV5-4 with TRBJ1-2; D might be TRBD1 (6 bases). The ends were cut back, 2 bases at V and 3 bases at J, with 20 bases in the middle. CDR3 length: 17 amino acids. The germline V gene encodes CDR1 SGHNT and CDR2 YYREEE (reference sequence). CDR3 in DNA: TGTGCCAGCAGCTTTGAACAGGGAACAGTTATTTACTATGGCTACACCTTC. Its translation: CASSFEQGTVIYYGYTF.

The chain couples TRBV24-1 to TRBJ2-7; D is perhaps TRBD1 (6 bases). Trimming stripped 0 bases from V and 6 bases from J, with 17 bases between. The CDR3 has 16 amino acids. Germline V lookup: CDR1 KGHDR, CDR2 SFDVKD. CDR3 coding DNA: TGTGCCACCAGTGATTTGCAGACAGGTTCGGCTCTCGAGCAGTACTTC. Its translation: CATSDLQTGSALEQYF.

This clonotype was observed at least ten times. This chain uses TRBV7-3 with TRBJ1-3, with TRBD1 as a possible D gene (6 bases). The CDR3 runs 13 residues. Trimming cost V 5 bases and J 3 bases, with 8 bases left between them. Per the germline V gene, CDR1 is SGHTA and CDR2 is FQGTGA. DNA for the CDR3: TGTGCCAGCAGCCTCAGGGGTGGAAACACCATATATTTT. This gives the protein CASSLRGGNTIYF.

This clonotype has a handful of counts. This CDR3 reads CASSLVPGEAKNIQYF. Here the CDR3 DNA reads TGTGCCAGCAGCTTAGTCCCCGGGGAGGCCAAAAACATTCAGTACTTC. The chain is built from TRBV7-9 and TRBJ2-4; weak D call: TRBD2 (5 bases). Trimming pared 1 base from V and 1 base from J, leaving 11 bases between. Per the germline V gene, CDR1 is SEHNR and CDR2 is FQNEAQ (reference sequence). CDR3 length: 16 amino acids. Complete variable domain (other parts from reference TRBV7-9 and TRBJ2-4): DTGVSQNPRHKITKRGQNVTFRCDPISEHNRLYWYRQTLGQGPEFLTYFQNEAQLEKSRLLSDRFSAERPKGSFSTLEIQRTEQGDSAMYLCASSLVPGEAKNIQYFGAGTRLSVL.

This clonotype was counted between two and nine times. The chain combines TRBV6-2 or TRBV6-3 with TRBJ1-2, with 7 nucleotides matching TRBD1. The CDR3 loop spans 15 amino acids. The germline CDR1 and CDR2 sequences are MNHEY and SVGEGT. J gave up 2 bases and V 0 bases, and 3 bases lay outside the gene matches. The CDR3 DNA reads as TGTGCCAGCAGTTACTCGGAGACAGGGAACTATGGCTACACCTTC. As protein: CASSYSETGNYGYTF.

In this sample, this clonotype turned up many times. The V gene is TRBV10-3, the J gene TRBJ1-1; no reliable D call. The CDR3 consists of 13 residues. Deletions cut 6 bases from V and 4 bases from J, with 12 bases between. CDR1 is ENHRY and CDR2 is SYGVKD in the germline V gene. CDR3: CAIRYDPGTEAFF. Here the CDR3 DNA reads TGTGCCATCAGATACGACCCGGGCACTGAAGCTTTCTTT.

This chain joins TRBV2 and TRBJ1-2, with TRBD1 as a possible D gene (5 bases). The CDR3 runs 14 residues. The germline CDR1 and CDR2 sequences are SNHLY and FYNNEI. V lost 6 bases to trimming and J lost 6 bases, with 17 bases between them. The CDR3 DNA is TGTGCCAGCAGGGACGGGACGCCGGTCGATGGCTACACCTTC. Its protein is CASRDGTPVDGYTF.

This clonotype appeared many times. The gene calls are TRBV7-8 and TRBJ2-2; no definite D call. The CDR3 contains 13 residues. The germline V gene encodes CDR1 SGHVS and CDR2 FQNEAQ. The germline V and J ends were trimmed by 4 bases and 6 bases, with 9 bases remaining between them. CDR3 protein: CASSWERAGELFF. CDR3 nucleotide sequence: TGTGCCAGCAGCTGGGAAAGGGCCGGGGAGCTGTTTTTT.

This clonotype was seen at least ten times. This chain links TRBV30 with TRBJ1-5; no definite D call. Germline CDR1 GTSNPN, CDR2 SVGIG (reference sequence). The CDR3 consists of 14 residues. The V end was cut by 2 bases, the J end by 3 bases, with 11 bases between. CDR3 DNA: TGTGCCTGGAGTTCCACTTTGGCCAATCAGCCCCAGCATTTT. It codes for CAWSSTLANQPQHF.

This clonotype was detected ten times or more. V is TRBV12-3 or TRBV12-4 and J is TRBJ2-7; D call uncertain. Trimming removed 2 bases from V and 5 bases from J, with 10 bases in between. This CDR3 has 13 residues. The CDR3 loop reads CASSLSKVHEQYF. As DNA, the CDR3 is TGTGCCAGCAGTTTAAGTAAGGTACACGAGCAGTACTTC.

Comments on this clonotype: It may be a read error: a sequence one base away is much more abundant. CDR3 in amino acids: CASSLVETGIDEHYF. CDR3 nucleotide sequence: TGTGCCAGCAGTTTAGTCGAGACAGGGATAGACGAGCATTACTTC. The V gene is TRBV28, the J gene TRBJ2-7; TRBD1 agrees at 7 bases. The CDR3 has 15 residues. The germline V gene encodes CDR1 MDHEN and CDR2 SYDVKM.

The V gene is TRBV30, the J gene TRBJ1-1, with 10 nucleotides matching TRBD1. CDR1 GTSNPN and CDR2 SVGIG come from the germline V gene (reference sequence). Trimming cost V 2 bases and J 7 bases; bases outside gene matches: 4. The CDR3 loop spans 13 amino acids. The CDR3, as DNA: TGTGCCTGGAGTTCCGGGACAGGGGTTGAAGCTTTCTTT. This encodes CAWSSGTGVEAFF.

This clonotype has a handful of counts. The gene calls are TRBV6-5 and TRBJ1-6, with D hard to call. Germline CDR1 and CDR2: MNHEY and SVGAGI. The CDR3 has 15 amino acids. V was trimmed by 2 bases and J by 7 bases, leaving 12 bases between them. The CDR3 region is CASSYNEGLNSPLHF. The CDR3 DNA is TGTGCCAGCAGTTACAATGAGGGCTTAAATTCACCCCTCCACTTT.

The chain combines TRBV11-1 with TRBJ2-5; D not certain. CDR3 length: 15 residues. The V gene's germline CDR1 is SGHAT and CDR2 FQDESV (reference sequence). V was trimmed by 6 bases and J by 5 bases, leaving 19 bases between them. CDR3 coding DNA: TGTGCCAGCAGTGACGGGCCTAGAGGCCGTGAGACCCAGTACTTC. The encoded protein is CASSDGPRGRETQYF. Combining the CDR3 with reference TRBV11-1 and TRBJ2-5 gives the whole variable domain EAEVAQSPRYKITEKSQAVAFWCDPISGHATLYWYRQILGQGPELLVQFQDESVVDDSQLPKDRFSAERLKGVDSTLKIQPAELGDSAMYLCASSDGPRGRETQYFGPGTRLLVL.